Presented here are 9 T cell receptor beta chains from one specimen sequenced in a study of OX40 agonist ivuxolimab in advanced cancers. The repertoire was sequenced with immunoSEQ multiplex PCR; TCRdb's copy has only in-frame clones and lacks some. The sample gives roughly 7,000 clones, about four fifths of which show up once; about 25% is in the top ten. The sample consisted of CD4+ or CD8+ T cells sorted from blood, taken in a trial of the OX40 agonist ivuxolimab. These receptors originate from an adult with an advanced solid tumor such as melanoma, head and neck, liver or kidney cancer.

This clone came up a few times. The J gene is TRBJ2-2, the V gene TRBV27; D remains unclear. With 7 bases removed from V and 6 bases from J, the gap between germline ends came to 9 bases. In germline, CDR1 is MNHEY, CDR2 SMNVEV (reference sequence). The CDR3 runs 12 residues. The CDR3 DNA follows: TGTGCCAGCAACCGAGGATCCGGGGAGCTGTTTTTT. Its translation is CASNRGSGELFF.

This sequence joins TRBV6-5 and TRBJ2-3, with D perhaps TRBD2 (7 bases). The CDR3 is 14 residues long. CDR1 and CDR2 (germline): MNHEY, SVGAGI. The V and J ends lost 5 bases and 4 bases respectively, with 13 bases between them. CDR3 sequence reads: CASSGGRGADTQYF. CDR3 nucleotide sequence: TGTGCCAGCAGTGGGGGGAGGGGGGCAGATACGCAGTATTTT.

This chain connects TRBV27 to TRBJ1-4; D gene ambiguous. Germline V lookup: CDR1 MNHEY, CDR2 SMNVEV (reference sequence). With 2 bases removed from V and 12 bases from J, the gap between germline ends came to 13 bases. The CDR3 is 13 amino acids. The CDR3 loop is CASSLAGGNELFF. CDR3 DNA sequence: TGTGCCAGCAGTTTAGCAGGCGGCAACGAACTGTTTTTT.

The gene calls are TRBV19 and TRBJ1-2; D is unresolved. CDR3 size: 16 residues. Germline CDR1 LNHDA, CDR2 SQIVND (reference sequence). Deletions cut 6 bases from V and 2 bases from J, with 19 bases between. This CDR3 reads CASRGVIRTWNYGYTF. CDR3 nucleotides: TGTGCCAGTAGAGGTGTAATCAGGACTTGGAACTATGGCTACACCTTC.

V is TRBV11-2 and J is TRBJ2-3; no reliable D call. The CDR3 contains 16 residues. Germline V lookup: CDR1 SGHAT, CDR2 FQNNGV. Trimming removed 7 bases at V and 10 bases at J, with 27 bases between. In DNA form, the CDR3 reads TGTGCCAGCACCCGATTTGTTACCCCCCCCTCGGTTCCGCAGTATTTT. This gives the protein CASTRFVTPPSVPQYF.

This chain connects TRBV4-2 to TRBJ2-7; 9 bases are a match to TRBD2. V dropped 5 bases and J dropped 4; count of bases not matched to a gene: 9. This CDR3 contains 15 residues. CDR1 is LGHNA, CDR2 YNFKEQ, per germline. The CDR3 loop is CASSLGFAGGYEQYF. Written as DNA, the CDR3 is TGTGCCAGCAGCTTGGGGTTTGCGGGAGGGTACGAGCAGTACTTC.

This chain joins TRBV19 and TRBJ2-7; D is perhaps TRBD1 (6 bases). V lost 5 bases and J lost 0, with 8 bases in between. Per the germline V gene, CDR1 is LNHDA and CDR2 is SQIVND (reference sequence). CDR3 length equals 13 residues. The CDR3 coding sequence is TGTGCCAGTAGTCAGGGGAGCTCCTACGAGCAGTACTTC. Residues: CASSQGSSYEQYF.

This chain uses TRBV9 with TRBJ2-7, with 11 bases matching TRBD2. Trimming removed 0 bases from V and 3 bases from J; junction bases left unmatched: 5. The CDR3 runs 16 residues. Germline V gene lookup returns CDR1 SGDLS and CDR2 YYNGEE. CDR3 bases: TGTGCCAGCAGCGTAGACTCACTAGCGGGGGACTACGAGCAGTACTTC. Translation gives CASSVDSLAGDYEQYF.

This clone is labeled as medium-sized. The chain employs TRBV4-3 and TRBJ2-7, with D tentatively TRBD2 (6 bases). V lost 3 bases to trimming and J lost 3 bases, with 15 bases between them. The length of the CDR3 is 15 residues. Germline V gives CDR1 LGHNA, CDR2 YSLEER. The CDR3 here is CASSQAGTGGYEQYF. DNA of the CDR3: TGCGCCAGCAGCCAGGCGGGGACCGGGGGCTACGAGCAGTACTTC.